The 30 T cell receptor beta chains given below trace back to one sample, sequenced in a study of T cells in Graves' hyperthyroidism and ophthalmopathy. Researchers took RNA transcripts and amplified the TCR beta CDR3 regions from them. TCR CDR3 underwent first-round RT-PCR with the HTBI primer set. TCRdb ran MiXCR on the multiplex PCR reads and lists one entry per CDR3 protein. The sample records about 270,000 distinct CDR3 sequences, roughly a quarter being singletons. Sample: blood. The origin of the receptors is a middle-aged woman with Graves' ophthalmopathy.

This clonotype was picked up many times. V and J are TRBV5-1 and TRBJ1-2, with D possibly matching TRBD1 (5 bases). Deletions cut 0 bases from V and 4 bases from J, with 10 bases between. The CDR3 is 14 residues long. CDR1 and CDR2 from the germline V gene are SGHRS and YFSETQ. The CDR3, as DNA: TGCGCCAGCAGCTTGGTAGGGACGGTCTATGGCTACACCTTC. Its translation: CASSLVGTVYGYTF.

DNA for the CDR3: TGTGCCAGCACCTTACACAGCAATCAGCCCCAGCATTTT. Encoded protein: CASTLHSNQPQHF. The chain joins TRBV12-3 or TRBV12-4 to TRBJ1-5; no definite D call. The CDR3 length is 13 residues. Trimming removed 7 bases at V and 1 base at J, with 8 bases between.

This clonotype was detected many times. One end of the junction varies from germline; a read error may be responsible. The chain couples TRBV19 to TRBJ2-2; 12 bases are shared with TRBD2. Germline CDR1 LNHDA, CDR2 SQIVND (reference sequence). CDR3 length: 16 residues. The chain's CDR3 is CASSILAGGPNGKLFF. The CDR3 bases are TGTGCCAGTAGTATACTAGCGGGAGGGCCGAACGGGAAGCTGTTTTTT.

This clonotype was recorded at least ten times. This sequence joins TRBV27 and TRBJ2-4; no firm D call. This CDR3 is built from 14 residues. CDR1 and CDR2 from the germline V gene are MNHEY and SMNVEV (reference sequence). The V gene lost 5 bases and the J gene lost 0 bases, with 8 bases spanning the gap. The CDR3 here is CASSPTLAKNIQYF. CDR3 nucleotide sequence: TGTGCCAGCAGTCCTACCCTAGCCAAAAACATTCAGTACTTC.

Many counts were recorded for this clonotype. For the CDR3, the DNA is TGTGCCAGCAGTTTCGGGACTGCACCCTACGAGCAGTACTTC. This sequence encodes CASSFGTAPYEQYF. The chain uses TRBV6-5 and TRBJ2-7; tentatively, D is TRBD2 (6 bases). Trimming took off 4 bases at V and 2 bases at J, with 12 bases between the two ends. Germline CDR1 and CDR2: MNHEY and SVGAGI. The CDR3 has 14 amino acids.

This clonotype was counted at least ten times. One end of the junction is discordant with germline, which a read error may explain. This chain uses TRBV5-1 with TRBJ2-7, with 8 bases aligning to TRBD1. The CDR3 contains 14 residues. Germline CDR1 and CDR2: SGHRS and YFSETQ. The CDR3 reads CASSLVGQGYEQYF. The CDR3 DNA is TGTGCCAGCAGCTTAGTAGGACAGGGCTACGAGCAGTACTTC.

The V and J genes are TRBV5-1 and TRBJ2-1, with 7 bases lining up with TRBD1. CDR1 and CDR2 from the germline V gene are SGHRS and YFSETQ. The CDR3 extends over 15 amino acids. V was clipped by 3 bases and J by 1 base; unmatched bases: 4. The CDR3 bases are TGCGCCAGCAGCTCGGACAGGCCTTCCTACAATGAGCAGTTCTTC. Protein sequence: CASSSDRPSYNEQFF.

Many counts were recorded for this clonotype. The chain has TRBV11-1 and TRBJ2-7; D is possibly TRBD2 (6 bases). Trimming stripped 5 bases from V and 7 bases from J, with 24 bases between. The CDR3 has 16 amino acids. Germline V gene data show CDR1 as SGHAT and CDR2 as FQDESV (reference sequence). The CDR3 here is CASSLPHGQRAGEQYF. The CDR3 DNA reads as TGTGCCAGCAGCCTACCCCATGGGCAGCGGGCCGGGGAGCAGTACTTC.

This clonotype was seen many times. The V call is TRBV19, the J call TRBJ2-5, with 11 bases aligning to TRBD2. The CDR3 consists of 16 residues. Germline CDR1 reads LNHDA; CDR2 reads SQIVND (reference sequence). The ends lost 5 bases at V and 4 bases at J; junction bases unmatched: 9. The CDR3 sequence: CASSDTSGRWGETQYF. The CDR3 region has the DNA TGTGCCAGTAGTGACACTAGCGGGAGATGGGGAGAGACCCAGTACTTC.

This clonotype appeared once. The rearrangement links TRBV12-3 or TRBV12-4 to TRBJ2-7; TRBD2 is a possible D gene (5 bases). This CDR3 region has 14 residues. V was clipped by 3 bases and J by 3 bases, with 12 bases between them. The CDR3 DNA reads as TGTGCCAGCAGTTTCCCCGGGAAAGTCTACGAGCAGTACTTC. It codes for CASSFPGKVYEQYF.

This clonotype was counted ten times or more. This sequence joins TRBV24-1 and TRBJ2-2; either TRBD1 or TRBD2 may supply D (5 bases each). Trimming cost V 9 bases and J 3 bases, with 16 bases left between them. This CDR3 spans 15 amino acids. Germline loops: CDR1 KGHDR, CDR2 SFDVKD. The DNA for the CDR3 is TGTGCCACCCCGCCCCCCGGGGCCCACACCGGGGAGCTGTTTTTT. Protein sequence: CATPPPGAHTGELFF.

This clonotype appeared many times. The chain combines TRBV10-3 with TRBJ1-2; no clear D. Trimming cost V 2 bases and J 1 base, with 11 bases left between them. Germline V gene data show CDR1 as ENHRY and CDR2 as SYGVKD. CDR3 size: 15 residues. In DNA, the CDR3 is TGTGCCATCAGTGAGAGCGGCACCAGTAACTATGGCTACACCTTC. It codes for CAISESGTSNYGYTF.

This clonotype was counted ten times or more. The chain is built from TRBV12-3 or TRBV12-4 and TRBJ1-5; no clear D. CDR3 length: 15 residues. The V end was cut by 2 bases, the J end by 2 bases, with 10 bases between. The CDR3 nucleotides are TGTGCCAGCAGTTTATCGGGTGGTGGCAATCAGCCCCAGCATTTT. Encoded protein: CASSLSGGGNQPQHF.

The chain is built from TRBV6-1 and TRBJ2-3, with TRBD2 as a possible D gene (6 bases). V lost 5 bases and J 3 bases, leaving 15 bases between the germline ends. CDR3 size: 15 residues. Germline values: CDR1 MNHNS, CDR2 SASEGT. This CDR3 reads CASSPRRARTDTQYF. CDR3 DNA sequence: TGTGCCAGCAGTCCTAGGAGGGCTCGGACAGATACGCAGTATTTT.

This clonotype occurred once. This chain uses TRBV7-2 with TRBJ1-1; D is unresolved. Trimming left V 5 bases short and J 5 bases short, with 18 bases between. Germline V gene data show CDR1 as SGHTA and CDR2 as FQGNSA. This CDR3 is built from 15 residues. The CDR3 spells CASSPFIRVQTEAFF. The CDR3 DNA reads TGTGCCAGCAGCCCCTTTATCCGGGTTCAGACTGAAGCTTTCTTT.

This clonotype was observed at least ten times. The chain employs TRBV7-9 and TRBJ2-5; 8 bases are shared with TRBD2. The V gene's germline CDR1 is SEHNR and CDR2 FQNEAQ (reference sequence). With 2 bases clipped from V and 4 bases from J, the junction kept 9 bases outside the gene matches. The CDR3 has 16 residues. Here the CDR3 reads CASSLLGIAGLETQYF. As DNA, the CDR3 is TGTGCCAGCAGCTTACTTGGTATAGCGGGACTAGAGACCCAGTACTTC. Complete variable domain (other parts from reference TRBV7-9 and TRBJ2-5): DTGVSQNPRHKITKRGQNVTFRCDPISEHNRLYWYRQTLGQGPEFLTYFQNEAQLEKSRLLSDRFSAERPKGSFSTLEIQRTEQGDSAMYLCASSLLGIAGLETQYFGPGTRLLVL.

As to this clonotype: A much larger clonotype is one base distant, so this may be a read error. The chain couples TRBV9 to TRBJ2-2, with 9 bases that match TRBD2. This CDR3 region has 16 residues. Unmatched junction bases numbered 7, after V lost 3 bases and J lost 4 bases. Germline-derived CDR1 and CDR2 are SGDLS and YYNGEE. CDR3 sequence (DNA): TGTGCCAGCAGCGCTGGACTAGCGATTAGCACCGGGGAGCTGTTTTTT. Translated: CASSAGLAISTGELFF.

The J gene is TRBJ2-5, the V gene TRBV20-1, with TRBD1 as a possible D gene (5 bases). The CDR3 sequence is 15 residues long. Trimming removed 3 bases at V and 5 bases at J, with 19 bases between. CDR1 and CDR2 (germline): DFQATT, SNEGSKA (reference sequence). CDR3 residues: CSASRAGAEWETQYF. The CDR3 nucleotides read TGCAGTGCTAGTAGGGCTGGGGCCGAATGGGAGACCCAGTACTTC.

The V and J genes are TRBV30 and TRBJ1-5; 10 nucleotides align to TRBD1. Trimming removed 2 bases from V and 7 bases from J; junction bases left unmatched: 14. The V gene's germline CDR1 is GTSNPN and CDR2 SVGIG (reference sequence). The CDR3 has 17 residues. In DNA, the CDR3 is TGTGCCTGGAGTTCAATTAACCACGGACAGGGGGACCAGCCCCAGCATTTT. Amino acids: CAWSSINHGQGDQPQHF. Looking up the rest from reference TRBV30 and TRBJ1-5 gives the full variable domain: SQTIHQWPATLVQPVGSPLSLECTVEGTSNPNLYWYRQAAGRGLQLLFYSVGIGQISSEVPQNLSASRPQDRQFILSSKKLLLSDSGFYLCAWSSINHGQGDQPQHFGDGTRLSIL.

The table lists this clonotype with many counts. This chain uses TRBV11-2 with TRBJ1-5, with 8 bases aligning to TRBD1. The length of the CDR3 is 17 residues. V lost 5 bases, J lost 2 bases, and 11 bases stayed unmatched. Germline CDR1 is SGHAT and CDR2 is FQNNGV. In DNA form, the CDR3 reads TGTGCCAGCAGCCGACGATCCGGGACAGGAGGCAATCAGCCCCAGCATTTT. It codes for CASSRRSGTGGNQPQHF. The whole variable domain, filled in from reference TRBV11-2 and TRBJ1-5, reads EAGVAQSPRYKIIEKRQSVAFWCNPISGHATLYWYQQILGQGPKLLIQFQNNGVVDDSQLPKDRFSAERLKGVDSTLKIQPAKLEDSAVYLCASSRRSGTGGNQPQHFGDGTRLSIL.

The chain carries TRBV25-1 and TRBJ1-1; D uncertain. CDR1 and CDR2 from the germline V gene are MGHDK and SYGVNS. This CDR3 contains 14 residues. The germline V and J ends were trimmed by 6 bases and 1 base, with 12 bases remaining between them. The chain's CDR3 is CASRSSTKNTEAFF. Here the CDR3 DNA reads TGTGCCAGCAGGTCCTCGACCAAGAACACTGAAGCTTTCTTT.

The chain combines TRBV25-1 with TRBJ1-6; 9 bases fit TRBD1. V shed 6 bases and J 8 bases; nucleotides not matched to a gene: 8. Germline lookup yields CDR1 MGHDK and CDR2 SYGVNS. The CDR3 has 15 residues. The CDR3 DNA follows: TGTGCCAGCAGGGAACGGAGGACAGGGGATTCACCCCTCCACTTT. The encoded protein is CASRERRTGDSPLHF.

This clonotype was found many times. The rearrangement links TRBV12-3 or TRBV12-4 to TRBJ1-5, with 7 bases lining up with TRBD1. The length of the CDR3 is 14 residues. J was trimmed by 7 bases and V by 2 bases; bases with no gene match: 5. For the CDR3, the DNA is TGTGCCAGCAGTTTAAGACAGGGCCAACAGCCCCAGCATTTT. This codes for CASSLRQGQQPQHF.

Ten or more counts support this clonotype. Being one base from a much bigger clone, this may be a read error. This chain links TRBV19 with TRBJ2-2; 7 bases fit TRBD1. Trimming at V came to 4 bases and at J to 4 bases, leaving 3 bases not matched to a gene. The germline V gene encodes CDR1 LNHDA and CDR2 SQIVND (reference sequence). This CDR3 has 14 amino acids. The CDR3 here is CASSKGQTTGELFF. CDR3 nucleotide sequence: TGTGCCAGTAGTAAGGGACAGACCACCGGGGAGCTGTTTTTT.

The chain couples TRBV6-1 to TRBJ2-5; 9 positions match TRBD1. Per the germline V gene, CDR1 is MNHNS and CDR2 is SASEGT. This CDR3 contains 16 residues. The J segment lost 5 bases and the V segment lost 5 bases, leaving 12 bases of the junction unmatched. CDR3: CASSPFGTGLIETQYF. CDR3 nucleotide sequence: TGTGCCAGCAGTCCGTTCGGGACAGGGCTTATCGAGACCCAGTACTTC.

This clonotype has at least ten counts. The chain joins TRBV5-1 to TRBJ2-7; a possible D gene is TRBD2 (6 bases). The V and J ends lost 4 bases and 0 bases respectively, with 26 bases between them. Looked up from germline, CDR1 is SGHRS and CDR2 is YFSETQ. The CDR3 is made up of 19 amino acids. In DNA form, the CDR3 reads TGCGCCAGCAGCCCCAAACGGTATGCGCGGGACCATAGCTCCTACGAGCAGTACTTC. It yields the protein CASSPKRYARDHSSYEQYF.

This clonotype was recorded many times. V is TRBV19 and J is TRBJ1-1; 11 bases fit TRBD1. CDR3 length equals 16 residues. Unmatched junction bases numbered 6, after V lost 6 bases and J lost 0 bases. Germline CDR1 is LNHDA and CDR2 is SQIVND (reference sequence). CDR3: CASSDRTGGLNTEAFF. The CDR3 DNA sequence: TGTGCCAGTAGCGACCGGACAGGGGGCTTGAACACTGAAGCTTTCTTT.

This clonotype was seen repeatedly, ten times or more. The chain is built from TRBV7-2 and TRBJ2-5; D ambiguous. Per germline, CDR1 SGHTA and CDR2 FQGNSA. This CDR3 region has 15 residues. V lost 0 bases, J lost 5 bases, and 13 bases lay in between. The CDR3 DNA sequence: TGTGCCAGCAGCTTAGCTTCGTCTGTAGGGGAGACCCAGTACTTC. Its protein product is CASSLASSVGETQYF.

This clonotype came up many times. The chain links TRBV5-6 to TRBJ2-7; TRBD2 might be the D (6 bases). Germline-derived CDR1 and CDR2 are SGHDT and YYEEEE. V was pared by 0 bases and J by 5 bases, with 12 bases between. CDR3 length: 14 residues. The CDR3 reads CASSLAGGIHEQYF. In DNA, the CDR3 is TGTGCCAGCAGCTTGGCAGGCGGGATCCACGAGCAGTACTTC.

For the CDR3, the DNA is TGTGCCAGCAGCGCACTACAGGGTCAGCCCCAGCATTTT. It encodes CASSALQGQPQHF. The gene calls are TRBV7-8 and TRBJ1-5; perhaps TRBD1 as D (6 bases). V was clipped by 5 bases and J by 6 bases, with 11 bases between them. CDR1 is SGHVS, CDR2 FQNEAQ, per germline. The CDR3 is 13 amino acids.